This TCR beta chain was profiled in a study of CD8 T cells in Susac syndrome. Reverse transcription of about 0.45 to 1 ug RNA was performed with random hexamers. With immunoSEQ multiplex PCR, TCR beta CDR3 was amplified across 54 Vbeta and 13 Jbeta. From the immunoSEQ multiplex PCR reads, TCRdb called clonotypes with MiXCR, one entry per CDR3 protein. Here the sample spans roughly 330,000 distinct CDR3 sequences, 92% being singletons. In blood CD8+ and CD4+ T cells, TCR beta underwent sequencing. The V gene's germline CDR1 is SQVTM and CDR2 ANQGSEA. The germline V and J ends were trimmed by 2 bases and 2 bases, with 8 bases remaining between them. The CDR3 has 13 amino acids.

This sequence was found in a human donor with multiple sclerosis. The chain carries TRBV29-1 and TRBJ2-3; D not resolved. The specimen was CD4+ T cells from PBMCs. CDR3: CSVENLNTDTQYF. CDR3 DNA sequence: TGCAGCGTTGAAAACCTAAACACAGATACGCAGTATTTT.